The rows below give T cell receptor beta chains drawn from one sample of a study of beta chain features in type 1 diabetes. Sequencing used immunoSEQ multiplex PCR; TCRdb keeps in-frame clones, though not all of them. The sample contains about 150,000 clones, under 13% of which appear only once. Sample: central memory CD4+ T cells from blood. The receptors shown here come from a man aged 25 to 45 with type 1 diabetes. The CDR3 runs from the conserved cysteine through the conserved F or W.

v_gene	j_gene	CDR3aa
TRBV5-1	-	CASSWRTGSDYEQYF
TRBV9	TRBJ2-1	CASSVEGQGSEQFF
TRBV28	TRBJ2-5	CATQGSSETQYF
TRBV7-3	TRBJ2-2	CASSFGQDSLFF
TRBV11-2	TRBJ1-4	CASSGRTGGVTNEKLFF
TRBV7-6	TRBJ1-5	CASSLGTSGQPQHF
TRBV14	TRBJ2-1	CASSQRLLNEQFF
TRBV18	TRBJ1-3	CASSPSQFSGNTIYF
TRBV27	TRBJ1-2	CASRRAENYGYTF
TRBV4-3	TRBJ1-2	CASSRTPDSPSYTF
TRBV9	TRBJ2-5	CASSVESGVLGETQYF
TRBV6-5	TRBJ2-7	CASSRDSYEQYF
TRBV5-4	TRBJ1-2	CASSFPGTAYGYTF
TRBV7-3	TRBJ1-1	CASSSDPDSAEAFF